A selection of T cell receptor beta chains follows, all from one sample in a study of blood T cell repertoires in COVID-19. This table comes from immunoSEQ multiplex PCR, and its TCRdb copy is limited to in-frame clones, with some not included. The sample carries around 270,000 clones, around 90% recorded once. Sequenced: PBMCs or T cells enriched from blood (not recorded which). These receptors were obtained from a woman aged 40-49 years who had been exposed to COVID-19. CDR3s include the opening cysteine and the closing phenylalanine or tryptophan. D genes are given only for firm matches. For some rows the clone size is stated as once, few or many, or as a class when expanded; others skip it.

V,size,J,D,DNA,CDR3
TRBV7-9,-,TRBJ2-1,TRBD2,TGTGCCAGCAGCTCACTACTAGCGAATGAGCAGTTCTTC,CASSSLLANEQFF
TRBV5-1,-,TRBJ2-3,TRBD1,TGCGCCAGCAGATTTGGACAGGGGACAGGCACAGATACGCAGTATTTT,CASRFGQGTGTDTQYF
TRBV28,once,TRBJ1-1,TRBD1,TGTGCCAGCAGTAAATCTACAGGGGGGATTACTGAAGCTTTCTTT,CASSKSTGGITEAFF
TRBV19,-,TRBJ1-1,-,TGTGCCAGTATAGAGGGAGTCACAGCTTTCTTT,CASIEGVTAFF
TRBV23-1,once,TRBJ1-1,TRBD1,TGCGCCAGCAGTCAATCGGGGGGGGACAGGGCTCTGAACACTGAAGCTTTCTTT,CASSQSGGDRALNTEAFF
TRBV7-9,-,TRBJ1-2,-,TGTGCCAGCAGCTTAAAAAACAGGGATAGTGGCGGCTACACCTTC,CASSLKNRDSGGYTF
TRBV5-1,-,TRBJ2-3,-,TGCGCCAGCAGCTTATCTAGCGGCACAGATACGCAGTATTTT,CASSLSSGTDTQYF
TRBV5-1,-,TRBJ1-6,-,TGCGCCAGCAGCTTAGGGGGTGGCTCACCCCTCCACTTT,CASSLGGGSPLHF
TRBV9,once,TRBJ1-4,-,TGTGCCAGCAGCGTATCCGGGGGGGAAAAACTGTTTTTT,CASSVSGGEKLFF
TRBV4-2,-,TRBJ1-4,TRBD1,TGTGCCAGCAGCCAAGTGGGACAGGGGCCGGCTAATGAAAAACTGTTTTTT,CASSQVGQGPANEKLFF
TRBV7-9,-,TRBJ2-2,-,TGTGCCAGCAGCTTACCCATGAACACCGGGGAGCTGTTTTTT,CASSLPMNTGELFF
TRBV3-1/TRBV3-2,-,TRBJ1-1,-,TGTGCCAGCAGCCAAGAGGAGGCGTTGAACACTGAAGCTTTCTTT,CASSQEEALNTEAFF
TRBV9,-,TRBJ2-2,-,TGTGCCAGCAAGCAGGGGACCGGGGAGCTGTTTTTT,CASKQGTGELFF
TRBV23-1,-,TRBJ2-1,TRBD2,TGCGCCAGCACCTCTATGCTGGGGAAAAAGCGGGAGCACTCCTACAATGAGCAGTTCTTC,CASTSMLGKKREHSYNEQFF
TRBV30,-,TRBJ2-2,TRBD1,TGTGCCTGGGCGGGACAGGCCGGGGAGCTGTTTTTT,CAWAGQAGELFF
TRBV19,-,TRBJ2-6,-,TGTGCCAGTAGCCCGTTCGGCTCTGGGGCCAACGTCCTGACTTTC,CASSPFGSGANVLTF
TRBV11-2,-,TRBJ1-5,-,TGTGCCAGCAGCTTAGAATACAGGGAAGGGGTCAATCAGCCCCAGCATTTT,CASSLEYREGVNQPQHF
TRBV6-4,-,TRBJ2-3,TRBD1,TGTGCCAGCAGTGACTCGACAGGGGGCGCAGATACGCAGTATTTT,CASSDSTGGADTQYF
TRBV6-5,-,TRBJ2-2,TRBD2,TGTGCCAGCAGTTCATACGGGAGGACGAACACCGGGGAGCTGTTTTTT,CASSSYGRTNTGELFF
TRBV5-1,-,TRBJ2-4,-,TGCGCCAGCAGCTTGGAAGGGGACAAAAACATTCAGTACTTC,CASSLEGDKNIQYF
TRBV11-3,-,TRBJ1-4,TRBD1,TGTGCCAGCAGCGAACAGGGGTTGGCTGAAAAACTGTTTTTT,CASSEQGLAEKLFF
TRBV7-2,-,TRBJ2-7,-,TGTGCCAGCAGCTTAGCGGCGGAAGGCGGATCCTACGAGCAGTACTTC,CASSLAAEGGSYEQYF
TRBV7-9,-,TRBJ1-2,-,TGTGCCAGCAGCTACAGGTTTGCCTATGGCTACACCTTC,CASSYRFAYGYTF
TRBV4-2,-,TRBJ2-2,-,TGTGCCAGCAGCCAAGTAGTTAGCAACACCGGGGAGCTGTTTTTT,CASSQVVSNTGELFF
TRBV7-9,-,TRBJ2-2,-,TGTGCCAGCAGCTTAGGGTCTGGGGCGGCGAACACCGGGGAGCTGTTTTTT,CASSLGSGAANTGELFF
TRBV30,-,TRBJ1-4,TRBD1,TGTGCCTGGCAGCCCGGACAGGGATTACGTGAAAAACTGTTTTTT,CAWQPGQGLREKLFF
TRBV7-2,-,TRBJ2-1,TRBD2,TGTGCCAACAGCGCATGGACTAGCGGGAGTAGGAATGAGCAGTTCTTC,CANSAWTSGSRNEQFF
TRBV19,-,TRBJ1-1,-,TGTGCCAGTAGTCTAGACAGGAACACTGAAGCTTTCTTT,CASSLDRNTEAFF
TRBV6-2/TRBV6-3,-,TRBJ2-4,TRBD1,TGTGCCAGCAGTGACAGGGTCAAAAACATTCAGTACTTC,CASSDRVKNIQYF
TRBV6-2/TRBV6-3,few,TRBJ2-1,-,TGTGCCAGCAGTTACCTCGACAGAGACAATGAGCAGTTCTTC,CASSYLDRDNEQFF
TRBV5-4,-,TRBJ2-6,-,TGTGCCAGCAGCTCACCGCGGGGGGCCAACGTCCTGACTTTC,CASSSPRGANVLTF
TRBV9,-,TRBJ1-2,TRBD1,TGTGCCAGCAGGTCCAACAGGGGGCGCTTCTATGGCTACACCTTC,CASRSNRGRFYGYTF
TRBV11-2,few,TRBJ1-1,TRBD1,TGTGCCAGCAGCTTAAACGGACAGGACACTGAAGCTTTCTTT,CASSLNGQDTEAFF
TRBV9,few,TRBJ1-2,TRBD1,TGTGCCAGCAGCATGGGACAGGTGGGAGCTGGCTACACCTTC,CASSMGQVGAGYTF
TRBV28,-,TRBJ1-5,TRBD1,TGTGCCAGCAGTCCCGAGACAGGGGGGCCGCAGGCCCAGCATTTT,CASSPETGGPQAQHF
TRBV19,-,TRBJ2-1,TRBD2,TGTGCCAGTAGTATAGGTTTGGGGGAGGGCCGGTATGAGCAGTTCTTC,CASSIGLGEGRYEQFF
TRBV7-2,-,TRBJ1-2,-,TGTGCCAGCAGCTTAGAATGGGGGCTCTACGGCTACACCTTC,CASSLEWGLYGYTF
TRBV5-4,few,TRBJ2-1,TRBD1,TGTGCCAGCAGCTTGGCGAAGGGACAGATGAATAACAATGAGCAGTTCTTC,CASSLAKGQMNNNEQFF
TRBV2,once,TRBJ1-2,-,TGTGCCAGCCAAAGGAGCGTTACGGATGGCTACACCTTC,CASQRSVTDGYTF
TRBV6-2/TRBV6-3,-,TRBJ1-4,TRBD1,TGTGCCAGCAGTTATCTTTTGACGGGACAGGAGGTTTTT,CASSYLLTGQEVF
TRBV18,-,TRBJ1-4,TRBD1,TGTGCCAGCTCACCACAGGGGGCGCTGGGCGAAAAACTGTTTTTT,CASSPQGALGEKLFF
TRBV27,-,TRBJ1-2,-,TGTGCCAGCAGGGACAGTCATGGGGGGGTCTATGGCTACACCTTC,CASRDSHGGVYGYTF
TRBV7-2,-,TRBJ1-6,TRBD1,TGTGCCAGCAGCTTACCACAGGGGGCCCGAGCCCTCCACTTT,CASSLPQGARALHF
TRBV11-3,once,TRBJ2-1,TRBD1,TGTGCCAGCAGCTTAGAGGGACAGGGTTCGGATGAGCAGTTCTTC,CASSLEGQGSDEQFF
TRBV14,-,TRBJ2-5,-,TGTGCCAGCAGCCAGACAGAGAATTGGGAGACCCAGTACTTC,CASSQTENWETQYF